What follows is one T cell receptor (beta chain) and its context. The data are from a study of shared clonotypes between healthy human individuals. Assay used: immunoSEQ multiplex PCR; TCRdb lists only in-frame clones, some missing. The table shows 2.5 million or so clones, with 90% to 95% occurring only once. This CDR3 is built from 17 residues. Germline loops: CDR1 KGHSH, CDR2 LQKENI. Trimming took off 0 bases at V and 4 bases at J, with 18 bases between the two ends. This clonotype was sampled from a man in his late teens or twenties in good health. The sequenced sample was naive CD4+ T cells sorted from blood. Documented subset: CD45RA+ positively selected. V is TRBV18 and J is TRBJ2-5; maybe TRBD1 (6 bases). The CDR3 region has the DNA TGTGCCAGCTCACCACCCGTCAGGGGTATTATAATAGAGACCCAGTACTTC. Its protein is CASSPPVRGIIIETQYF.